A selection of T cell receptor beta chains follows, all from one sample in a study of T cells in Graves' hyperthyroidism and ophthalmopathy. A single record per CDR3 protein comes from TCRdb applying MiXCR to the multiplex PCR reads. In the table there are about 600,000 distinct CDR3 sequences, 15% to 20% of which are singletons. Material: blood. The source of these receptors is a woman aged 40 to 49 with Graves' ophthalmopathy. Both conserved end residues are part of each CDR3. The order of the fields is clone size, D gene, V gene, J gene, CDR3 DNA, CDR3 protein. A D gene is named only where the DNA matches it firmly. A clone size is listed for some rows: how often the clone was seen (once, few, many), or a class if it is expanded.

-	-	TRBV5-1	TRBJ2-7	TGCGCCAGCAGCTTAAAGGGCGTCTCCTACGAGCAGTACTTC	CASSLKGVSYEQYF
-	TRBD1	TRBV20-1	TRBJ1-4	TGCAGTGCTTTCGGACAGGGGGGTGAAAAACTGTTTTTT	CSAFGQGGEKLFF
many	TRBD2	TRBV20-1	TRBJ2-1	TGCAGTGCCCCGGGGCTAGCGGGAACTAATGAGCAGTTCTTC	CSAPGLAGTNEQFF
few	TRBD1	TRBV6-1	TRBJ2-1	TGTGCCAGCAGTGCATACAGGGGCGATGAGCAGTTCTTC	CASSAYRGDEQFF
many	TRBD2	TRBV20-1	TRBJ2-3	TGCAGTGCTAGGGGACTAGCGGGAGTCCCAGATACGCAGTATTTT	CSARGLAGVPDTQYF
few	-	TRBV12-3/TRBV12-4	TRBJ2-4	TGTGCCAGCAGTCCACTGCAAAAGGGCATTCAGTACTTC	CASSPLQKGIQYF
many	-	TRBV7-2	TRBJ2-1	TGTGCCAGCAGCTTATTGACGGGCCCCTACAATGAGCAGTTCTTC	CASSLLTGPYNEQFF
many	TRBD1	TRBV28	TRBJ2-1	TGTGCCAGCAGTTCCTGGACAGGGGGCACCTACAATGAGCAGTTCTTC	CASSSWTGGTYNEQFF
-	TRBD2	TRBV2	TRBJ2-5	TGTGCCAGCAGGGGACTAGCAAAAGAGACCCAGTACTTC	CASRGLAKETQYF
few	-	TRBV7-3	TRBJ2-7	TGTGCCAGCAGCTTAACTCCATTGAGCGAGCAGTACTTC	CASSLTPLSEQYF
-	-	TRBV29-1	TRBJ1-1	TGCAGCGGGGGGGGGTCGTACACTGAAGCTTTCTTT	CSGGGSYTEAFF
many	TRBD1	TRBV2	TRBJ2-5	TGTGCCAGCAGTGAACAGGGGGCCGAGACCCAGTACTTC	CASSEQGAETQYF
-	TRBD2	TRBV30	TRBJ2-3	TGTGCCTGGAGTGTAGCGGGGCCCACAGATACGCAGTATTTT	CAWSVAGPTDTQYF
-	TRBD2	TRBV9	TRBJ2-7	TGTGCCAGCAGCGTAGGACTAGCGGGATCCTACGAGCAGTACTTC	CASSVGLAGSYEQYF
many	-	TRBV7-9	TRBJ2-4	TGTGCCAGCAGCTTAGGACAGGAGGACTACATTCAGTACTTC	CASSLGQEDYIQYF
many	TRBD1	TRBV28	TRBJ2-4	TGTGCCAGCACCCCCACGAGGACAGGGGGGACCAAAAACATTCAGTACTTC	CASTPTRTGGTKNIQYF
-	-	TRBV19	TRBJ2-2	TGTGCCAGTAGTCCCCATCTCGCGAACACCGGGGAGCTGTTTTTT	CASSPHLANTGELFF
-	-	TRBV20-1	TRBJ2-5	TGCAGTGCTAGAGTTTCGTGGACCCAGGTACCAACTAGCCCCGGACTAGAGACCCAGTACTTC	CSARVSWTQVPTSPGLETQYF
many	-	TRBV2	TRBJ1-5	TGTGCCAGCAGTCCGTCGACAGGCAATCAGCCCCAGCATTTT	CASSPSTGNQPQHF
-	-	TRBV7-9	TRBJ2-1	TGTGCCAGCAGCTTAAATGCGCCCCCGAGCTCCTACAATGAGCAGTTCTTC	CASSLNAPPSSYNEQFF
-	-	TRBV29-1	TRBJ2-7	TGCAGCGTTGAAGATCTTCGGGAGTGCTACGAGCAGTACTTC	CSVEDLRECYEQYF
-	-	TRBV4-1	TRBJ2-7	TGCGCCAGCAGCCAAGGAGTTAGGGGGCGGGAGAACGAGCAGTACTTC	CASSQGVRGRENEQYF
many	-	TRBV2	TRBJ2-1	TGTGCCAGCAAAGGGGGGTGGCGGAGGGGGCGGAATGAGCAGTTCTTC	CASKGGWRRGRNEQFF
few	-	TRBV10-3	TRBJ2-3	TGTGCCATCAGTGTGGGGGGCAGCACAGATACGCAGTATTTT	CAISVGGSTDTQYF
few	-	TRBV3-1	TRBJ2-7	TGTGCCAGCTCCCCCGAGCCCCAGCCCTACGAGCAGTACTTC	CASSPEPQPYEQYF
many	-	TRBV7-3	TRBJ2-1	TGTGCCAGCAGCTTAACTTTGGGCAGGGGGGATGAGCAGTTCTTC	CASSLTLGRGDEQFF
-	-	TRBV29-1	TRBJ1-1	TGCAGCATACAGGTTACGAACACTGAAGCTTTCTTT	CSIQVTNTEAFF
-	-	TRBV14	TRBJ1-3	TGTGCCAGCAGCGCTCAACAGACAGGCCCTGGAAACACCATATATTTT	CASSAQQTGPGNTIYF
many	TRBD2	TRBV20-1	TRBJ2-7	TGCAGTGCCCAAGGGACTAGCAGCTACGAGCAGTACTTC	CSAQGTSSYEQYF
-	-	TRBV6-2/TRBV6-3	TRBJ2-7	TGTGCCAGCAGTTACTCCCTTCGGGTAGCCGCCTACGAGCAGTACTTC	CASSYSLRVAAYEQYF
-	-	TRBV29-1	TRBJ2-1	TGCAGCGTTGTACTAGCTCCCCTGGTTAATGAGCAGTTCTTC	CSVVLAPLVNEQFF
-	-	TRBV11-2	TRBJ2-2	TGTGCCAGCAGCTTCGGGGCGCGCAGGACAGTGGGGGAGCTGTTTTTT	CASSFGARRTVGELFF
many	-	TRBV12-3/TRBV12-4	TRBJ2-5	TGTGCCAGCAGTTTAGTGTCAGCTCAAGAGACCCAGTACTTC	CASSLVSAQETQYF
many	-	TRBV29-1	TRBJ1-1	TGCAGCGCCTTTACTTGGGACACTGAAGCTTTCTTT	CSAFTWDTEAFF
few	-	TRBV5-1	TRBJ1-4	TGCGCCAGCAGCTTGGCCATAAGAGGGGATCAGGAAAAACTGTTTTTT	CASSLAIRGDQEKLFF
few	-	TRBV5-6	TRBJ1-1	TGTGCCAGCAGCCTCACAGGGTTCCAAGAGAACACTGAAGCTTTCTTT	CASSLTGFQENTEAFF
-	-	TRBV19	TRBJ1-5	TGTGCCAGTAGTATCGGACGGGGAAATCAGCCCCAGCATTTT	CASSIGRGNQPQHF
-	-	TRBV6-2/TRBV6-3	TRBJ2-4	TGTGCCAGCGCTTTGGTCAAAAACATTCAGTACTTC	CASALVKNIQYF
many	-	TRBV6-2/TRBV6-3	TRBJ1-1	TGTGCCAGCAGTTACTCGGAGGGGAACACTGAAGCTTTCTTT	CASSYSEGNTEAFF
many	-	TRBV5-1	TRBJ1-1	TGCGCCAGCAGCTTGGGCCCAGGGATCATGAACACTGAAGCTTTCTTT	CASSLGPGIMNTEAFF